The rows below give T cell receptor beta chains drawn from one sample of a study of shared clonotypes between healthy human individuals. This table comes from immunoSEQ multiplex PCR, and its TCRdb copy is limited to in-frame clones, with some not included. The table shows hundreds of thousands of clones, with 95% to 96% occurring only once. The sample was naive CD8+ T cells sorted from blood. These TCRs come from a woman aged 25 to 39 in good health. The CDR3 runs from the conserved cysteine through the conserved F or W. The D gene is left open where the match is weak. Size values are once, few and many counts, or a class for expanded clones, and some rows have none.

CDR3 DNA: TGCGCCAGCAGCCAGCAAAGGGTGTCTGAAGCTTTCTTT
CDR3 protein: CASSQQRVSEAFF
V gene: TRBV4-1
J gene: TRBJ1-1
D gene: .
clone size: .

CDR3 DNA: TGTGCCAGCAGTTTACTAGCGGGACAGGACGGGGAGCTGTTTTTT
CDR3 protein: CASSLLAGQDGELFF
V gene: TRBV27
J gene: TRBJ2-2
D gene: .
clone size: .

CDR3 DNA: TGTGCCAGCAGTGAACATCCGGCGGGAGAAATTGGCGGGGAGCTGTTTTTT
CDR3 protein: CASSEHPAGEIGGELFF
V gene: TRBV6-1
J gene: TRBJ2-2
D gene: TRBD2
clone size: .

CDR3 DNA: TGTGCCAGCAGTTCCCGGGGGTGGGGCACGGACAATGAGCAGTTCTTC
CDR3 protein: CASSSRGWGTDNEQFF
V gene: TRBV28
J gene: TRBJ2-1
D gene: .
clone size: .

CDR3 DNA: TGTGCCAGCAGTTTATCAGGGGAGAACACCGGGGAGCTGTTTTTT
CDR3 protein: CASSLSGENTGELFF
V gene: TRBV28
J gene: TRBJ2-2
D gene: .
clone size: .

CDR3 DNA: TGTGCCAGCAGCCCAGACACTCGAGGAGAGCAGTACTTC
CDR3 protein: CASSPDTRGEQYF
V gene: TRBV7-9
J gene: TRBJ2-5
D gene: .
clone size: .

CDR3 DNA: TGTGCCAGCACCAGCGGGGGGCTGGGGACTGAAGCTTTCTTT
CDR3 protein: CASTSGGLGTEAFF
V gene: TRBV28
J gene: TRBJ1-1
D gene: .
clone size: .

CDR3 DNA: TGTGCCAGCAGCTTAGGTGCAACTAATGAAAAACTGTTTTTT
CDR3 protein: CASSLGATNEKLFF
V gene: TRBV13
J gene: TRBJ1-4
D gene: .
clone size: .

CDR3 DNA: TGTGCCAGCAGCTCGCCTGGGGGCGAGCAGTACTTC
CDR3 protein: CASSSPGGEQYF
V gene: TRBV7-9
J gene: TRBJ2-7
D gene: .
clone size: .

CDR3 DNA: TGTGCCAGCAGTTTGTTGGGACAGGGTAACACTGAAGCTTTCTTT
CDR3 protein: CASSLLGQGNTEAFF
V gene: TRBV27
J gene: TRBJ1-1
D gene: TRBD1
clone size: .

CDR3 DNA: TGTGCCAGTGGACAGGGGGCGCTTCAGTTCTTC
CDR3 protein: CASGQGALQFF
V gene: TRBV19
J gene: TRBJ2-1
D gene: TRBD1
clone size: .

CDR3 DNA: TGCGCCAGCAGCCACTCGCAGGGACCCGAAGCTTTCTTT
CDR3 protein: CASSHSQGPEAFF
V gene: TRBV4-1
J gene: TRBJ1-1
D gene: .
clone size: .

CDR3 DNA: TGTGCCAGCAGTTTAGGCGGGAGTTCCTACGAGCAGTACTTC
CDR3 protein: CASSLGGSSYEQYF
V gene: TRBV27
J gene: TRBJ2-7
D gene: TRBD2
clone size: .

CDR3 DNA: TGCGCCAGCAGCCAAGGGAAGACAGGGGGATGGAACGAGCAGTACTTC
CDR3 protein: CASSQGKTGGWNEQYF
V gene: TRBV4-1
J gene: TRBJ2-7
D gene: TRBD1
clone size: .

CDR3 DNA: TGTGCCAGCAGTGAAGAAGATTACGAGCAGTACTTC
CDR3 protein: CASSEEDYEQYF
V gene: TRBV2
J gene: TRBJ2-7
D gene: .
clone size: .

CDR3 DNA: TGTGCCAGTAGTACGGACAGAACAACTAATGAAAAACTGTTTTTT
CDR3 protein: CASSTDRTTNEKLFF
V gene: TRBV19
J gene: TRBJ1-4
D gene: .
clone size: .

CDR3 DNA: TGCAGCGTTGAAGGGGCGGATGACAGCTCCTACGAGCAGTACTTC
CDR3 protein: CSVEGADDSSYEQYF
V gene: TRBV29-1
J gene: TRBJ2-7
D gene: .
clone size: .

CDR3 DNA: TGCAGTGCTAGAGGTGGTGAAGCTTTCTTT
CDR3 protein: CSARGGEAFF
V gene: TRBV20-1
J gene: TRBJ1-1
D gene: .
clone size: .

CDR3 DNA: TGTGCCAGCAACAGCGGCGGGAGGGTCTACGAGCAGTACTTC
CDR3 protein: CASNSGGRVYEQYF
V gene: TRBV6-6
J gene: TRBJ2-7
D gene: TRBD2
clone size: .

CDR3 DNA: TGTGCCAGCTCACCAGGGGACTTCACCGGGGAGCTGTTTTTT
CDR3 protein: CASSPGDFTGELFF
V gene: TRBV18
J gene: TRBJ2-2
D gene: .
clone size: .

CDR3 DNA: TGTGCCAGCGCGCCTCCGCAGGGTATTAAGTATTTT
CDR3 protein: CASAPPQGIKYF
V gene: TRBV5-4
J gene: TRBJ2-3
D gene: .
clone size: once

CDR3 DNA: TGTGCCAGCAGTTTCGGGGGGCTCTCTGGGGGCTACACCTTC
CDR3 protein: CASSFGGLSGGYTF
V gene: TRBV27
J gene: TRBJ1-2
D gene: .
clone size: .

CDR3 DNA: TGCGCCAGCAGCCTAGTGGGACAGCCATCCTACGAGCAGTACTTC
CDR3 protein: CASSLVGQPSYEQYF
V gene: TRBV4-1
J gene: TRBJ2-7
D gene: TRBD1
clone size: .

CDR3 DNA: TGTGCCAGCAGCTTAACCTTGATTCAGGGGAAGACCGGGGAGCTGTTTTTT
CDR3 protein: CASSLTLIQGKTGELFF
V gene: TRBV13
J gene: TRBJ2-2
D gene: .
clone size: .